This TCR beta chain is from a study of blood T cell repertoires in COVID-19 (dated by TCRdb to 2019 to 2021). Broadly, across the study: Samples from collaborators originated in the United States, Italy and Spain and spanned both the acute and convalescent phases of COVID-19. A de-identified subject ID, COVID-19 status, age in years and sex were almost always included in the sample metadata. The repertoires were released in a freely available public database meant as a resource for research on the immune response to SARS-CoV-2. The dataset comprised deeply sampled blood TCRbeta repertoires from subjects exposed to, actively infected with, or recovered from COVID-19. The samples were drawn from the first 160 participants of the ongoing ImmuneRACE study and from more than 1,000 subjects provided by 6 global collaborators. The prospective study material was composed of cDNA or gDNA derived from T cells, B-cell-depleted T cells, or PBMCs. HLA class I and class II types, where available, came from metadata supplied by the sample provider rather than from assay-based typing. What the research found in general, with its limitations: Clinical and demographic metadata were provided uncurated, with the amount varying by source and participant.

TCRbeta CDR3 regions were amplified from genomic DNA by means of the immunoSEQ Assay, a bias-controlled multiplex PCR. As for the original processing: Nucleated cell counts per sample were estimated from amplification of reference gene primers within the assay. To quantify the absolute abundance of each unique TCRbeta CDR3 rearrangement, sequence reads were collapsed and filtered. Productive Simpson clonality was computed per sample as the square root of Simpson's diversity index over productive rearrangements. Held by TCRdb, this immuneACCESS table contains in-frame sequences only and omits some clones. Under half of the omission traces to an unresolved V gene where checked; the cause of the rest is unknown. V, J and clone size were drawn from that table, and D and trimming were deduced from the DNA. Recorded for this sample are 60,000 to 80,000 clones; roughly 92% of them occurred a single time. The ten largest make up 5.5% to 6% of the sample.

Collaborating institutions collected whole blood in K2EDTA tubes following their own protocols. For TCRbeta analysis, collaborators shipped samples as frozen whole blood, isolated PBMCs, or DNA extracted from either of those sample types. This clone was seen a few times. Its cognate antigen has yet to be identified. No much larger clone exists at a distance of one base, and base qualities are not known. Different DNA sequences within this sample yield the same CDR3. V ends up 4 bases short and J 5 bases short, with an unmatched junction base count of 3. Via the germline V gene, CDR1 is SGHTA and CDR2 FQGNSA. The CDR3 measures 14 amino acids from cysteine to phenylalanine. Solely the CDR3 DNA is kept, with 42 bases framed from the first base.

This TCR was recovered from a human donor in a cohort sampled during active COVID-19. The sequence joins TRBV7-2 to TRBJ2-7; a stretch of 12 junction bases matches TRBD2. Sequencing was carried out using peripheral blood. The CDR3 region: CASSSLAGGHEQYF. The DNA reads as follows: TGTGCCAGCAGCTCTCTAGCGGGGGGGCACGAGCAGTACTTC.